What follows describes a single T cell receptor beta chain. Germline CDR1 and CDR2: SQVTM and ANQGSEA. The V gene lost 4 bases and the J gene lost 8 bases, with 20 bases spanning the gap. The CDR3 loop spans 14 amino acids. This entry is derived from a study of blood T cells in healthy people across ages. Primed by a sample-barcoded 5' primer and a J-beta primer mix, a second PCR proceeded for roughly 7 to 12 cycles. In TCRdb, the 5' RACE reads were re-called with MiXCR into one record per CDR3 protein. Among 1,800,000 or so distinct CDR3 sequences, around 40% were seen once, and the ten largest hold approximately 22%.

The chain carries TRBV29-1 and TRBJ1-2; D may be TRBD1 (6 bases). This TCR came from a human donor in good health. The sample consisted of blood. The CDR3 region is CSVAAGTLGPGYTF. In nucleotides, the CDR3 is TGCAGCGTTGCAGCCGGGACACTCGGTCCGGGCTACACCTTC.